This T cell receptor (beta chain) was found in a study of blood T cell repertoires in COVID-19. Study at large: The samples span acute and convalescent COVID-19 from the United States, Italy and Spain. Sources were T cells, B-cell-depleted T cells, or PBMCs; the material itself was cDNA or gDNA.

In the authors' methods: How many nucleated cells were present was estimated from reference gene primer amplification. Sequencing was performed with immunoSEQ multiplex PCR; in TCRdb, only in-frame clones are kept and a portion is missing. The DNA gave D and trimming, while V, J and clone size come from that table. The sample yields 250,000 to 350,000 clones, around 86% seen once. CDR1 MGHDK and CDR2 SYGVNS come from the germline V gene. With V trimmed by 3 bases and J by 4 bases, 0 bases remained unmatched. CDR3 length: 15 residues. This clone was observed once. The chain employs TRBV25-1 and TRBJ1-6; 10 nucleotides align to TRBD1. The sequenced sample consisted of peripheral blood. The sequence came from a woman aged 40 to 50 who had recovered from COVID-19. The CDR3 spells CASSEGQGYNSPLHF. CDR3 coding DNA: TGTGCCAGCAGTGAGGGACAGGGGTATAATTCACCCCTCCACTTT.